The sequence of this T cell receptor (beta chain) was determined in a study of cytomegalovirus exposure and HLA in healthy donors. Germline CDR1 is ENHRY and CDR2 is SYGVKD. The V and J ends lost 10 bases and 0 bases respectively, with 12 bases between them. The CDR3 loop spans 13 amino acids. Overall study results and limits: With later analysis, a missense DCLRE1C variant became linked to TCR beta V- and J-gene trimming. The study reported that TCR beta sequences accurately predicted HLA-A and HLA-B alleles in most subjects. Later analysis identified several of the most significant clusters that appeared linked to common viral pathogens. When a later analysis compared HLA-associated TCR beta chains with equally common others, the HLA-associated chains turned out to be more clonally expanded and to have lower generation probabilities.

With 60 Vbeta and 13 Jbeta primers, the PCR was carried out. The data were produced by immunoSEQ multiplex PCR, yet TCRdb's version contains in-frame clones alone and is incomplete. Found here are hundreds of thousands of clones, almost 80% of them singletons; the top ten hold less than 4.5%. Notes on this clone: The antigen is not known.

Sequencing input: PBMCs. The genes are TRBV10-3 and TRBJ1-1, with D perhaps TRBD1 (5 bases). This clonotype was sampled from a male donor in good health and CMV-seronegative. CDR3 region: CATHRQMNTEAFF. The DNA for the CDR3 is TGTGCCACACACAGGCAGATGAACACTGAAGCTTTCTTT.